The 27 T cell receptor beta chains below all came from one sample that was sequenced in a study of Graves' ophthalmopathy and Graves' hyperthyroidism. The sequenced template was RNA, covering the TCR beta CDR3 region. RT-PCR with HTBI primers came first, then second-round multiplex PCR. TCRdb reprocessed the multiplex PCR reads with MiXCR, giving one entry per CDR3 protein. The top ten hold roughly 3.5% of the sample, which has 650,000 to 800,000 distinct CDR3 sequences, 35% to 50% seen once. The sample taken for sequencing was peripheral blood. Receptors were obtained from an adult man with Graves' ophthalmopathy.

This clonotype was seen once. CDR3 region: CSVRTGAYVLTF. For the CDR3, the DNA is TGCAGCGTGAGGACAGGAGCCTACGTCCTGACTTTC. The chain joins TRBV29-1 to TRBJ2-6, with TRBD1 matching over 7 bases. CDR1 SQVTM and CDR2 ANQGSEA come from the germline V gene. The CDR3 has 12 amino acids. V lost 6 bases and J lost 11; bases outside the gene matches: 7.

This chain links TRBV19 with TRBJ2-2; unclear D gene. Germline values: CDR1 LNHDA, CDR2 SQIVND (reference sequence). The CDR3 runs 17 residues. V gave up 3 bases and J gave up 8 bases, with 22 bases separating them. CDR3 in amino acids: CASSIIKVTTSVGELFF. DNA for the CDR3: TGTGCCAGTAGTATCATTAAGGTGACAACCTCGGTGGGGGAGCTGTTTTTT.

This clonotype showed up many times. The rearrangement joins TRBV7-2 to TRBJ2-7; 9 positions match TRBD1. Trimming took 5 bases from V and 4 from J; bases not matched to a gene: 6. The length of the CDR3 is 14 residues. Germline CDR1 and CDR2: SGHTA and FQGNSA. The CDR3 DNA reads as TGTGCCAGCAGCCCGGGACAGGGTACATACGAGCAGTACTTC. Translated, it gives CASSPGQGTYEQYF.

This clonotype came up many times. This chain links TRBV19 with TRBJ1-2; D gene unclear. There are 14 residues in the CDR3. The V and J ends lost 7 bases and 0 bases respectively, with 12 bases between them. Per the germline V gene, CDR1 is LNHDA and CDR2 is SQIVND (reference sequence). The CDR3 spells CASKGDIANYGYTF. The CDR3 nucleotides are TGTGCCAGTAAGGGAGACATAGCTAACTATGGCTACACCTTC.

This clonotype has more than one count but fewer than ten. A clone one base away is much larger, so this may be a read error. The V gene is TRBV15, the J gene TRBJ2-7, with D perhaps assigned TRBD1 or TRBD2 (6 bases each). The CDR3 runs 15 residues. Germline V gene lookup returns CDR1 LNHNV and CDR2 YYDKDF (reference sequence). CDR3 protein: CATSAGRGVSYEQHF. CDR3 coding DNA: TGTGCCACCAGCGCGGGAAGGGGGGTTTCCTACGAGCAGCACTTC.

J is TRBJ2-7 and V is TRBV29-1; 8 nucleotides agree with TRBD1. The CDR3 has 12 amino acids. V dropped 8 bases and J dropped 3; count of bases not matched to a gene: 6. The germline gives CDR1 SQVTM, CDR2 ANQGSEA. CDR3 in DNA: TGCAGCTTGTTGGGACAGGTCTACGAGCAGTACTTC. Protein: CSLLGQVYEQYF.

This clonotype showed up many times. J is TRBJ2-2 and V is TRBV7-2, with D possibly being TRBD1 or TRBD2 (5 bases each). V lost 4 bases and J 6 bases, leaving 18 bases between the germline ends. CDR3 length: 16 amino acids. Germline loops: CDR1 SGHTA, CDR2 FQGNSA. CDR3 nucleotides: TGTGCCAGCAGCTGGAACCGGGACCCCACCTCCGGGGAGCTGTTTTTT. It codes for CASSWNRDPTSGELFF.

This clonotype was counted between two and nine times. The V gene is TRBV27, the J gene TRBJ2-7; possibly TRBD1 for D (5 bases). V was shortened by 2 bases and J by 3 bases, with 11 bases between the two germline ends. CDR3 length: 14 amino acids. Germline lookup yields CDR1 MNHEY and CDR2 SMNVEV (reference sequence). The DNA of the CDR3 is TGTGCCAGCAGTTTAGGTAGGGGATTCTACGAGCAGTACTTC. It translates to CASSLGRGFYEQYF.

This clonotype showed up many times. The J gene is TRBJ1-5, the V gene TRBV10-3, with a weak D call TRBD1 (5 bases). This CDR3 is 16 amino acids long. V lost 3 bases to trimming and J lost 6 bases, with 18 bases between them. Germline V CDR1 and CDR2: ENHRY, SYGVKD. CDR3: CAISDSSTGGGQPQHF. For the CDR3, the DNA is TGTGCCATCAGTGACTCATCCACGGGGGGGGGTCAGCCCCAGCATTTT.

Concerning this clonotype: One end of the junction does not line up with germline, which may come from a read error. This sequence joins TRBV2 and TRBJ2-7; possibly TRBD2 for D (6 bases). Germline-derived CDR1 and CDR2 are SNHLY and FYNNEI. This CDR3 is built from 14 residues. The CDR3 DNA follows: TGTGCCAGCAGCGCGACCGGGACTTCCTACGGGCAGTACTTC. Encoded protein: CASSATGTSYGQYF.

This clonotype has a count of ten or more. CDR3 sequence (DNA): TGTGCCAGCAGTTTCCTGACTGGGAACTATGGCTACACCTTC. Its protein product is CASSFLTGNYGYTF. J is TRBJ1-2 and V is TRBV6-6; D unresolved. CDR3 length: 14 residues. The V end was cut by 4 bases, the J end by 2 bases, with 11 bases between. Per the germline V gene, CDR1 is MNHNY and CDR2 is SVGAGI (reference sequence).

This chain connects TRBV2 to TRBJ1-3; D not resolved. The CDR3 has 17 residues. Germline-derived CDR1 and CDR2 are SNHLY and FYNNEI. Deletions cut 8 bases from V and 0 bases from J, with 20 bases between. CDR3 in DNA: TGTGCCAGCTCACCACGGGGAGGAAGAAGCTCTGGAAACACCATATATTTT. As protein: CASSPRGGRSSGNTIYF.

V is TRBV4-1 and J is TRBJ2-7; 8 bases line up with TRBD1. The CDR3 spans 16 residues. The J segment lost 2 bases and the V segment lost 2 bases, leaving 8 bases of the junction unmatched. Germline CDR1 and CDR2: MGHRA and YSYEKL. This CDR3 is CASSQPSRDRPYEQYF. The DNA for the CDR3 is TGCGCCAGCAGCCAACCATCCCGGGACAGGCCCTACGAGCAGTACTTC.

This clonotype showed up many times. The CDR3 DNA is TGTGCTAGTGGTCCAAGGTCCGGGTACGGCTACACCTTC. Translated, it gives CASGPRSGYGYTF. This chain links TRBV12-5 with TRBJ1-2, with no clear D. Germline CDR1 and CDR2: LGHNT and FRNRAP. The CDR3 loop spans 13 amino acids. The germline V and J ends were trimmed by 5 bases and 8 bases, with 15 bases remaining between them. The full variable domain, its missing parts supplied by reference TRBV12-5 and TRBJ1-2, is DARVTQTPRHKVTEMGQEVTMRCQPILGHNTVFWYRQTMMQGLELLAYFRNRAPLDDSGMPKDRFSAEMPDATLATLKIQPSEPRDSAVYFCASGPRSGYGYTFGSGTRLTVV.

In this sample, this clonotype turned up a few times. The rearrangement uses TRBV4-1 and TRBJ1-1, with D unclear. V dropped 0 bases and J dropped 0 bases, with 11 bases sitting between them. Germline CDR1 and CDR2: MGHRA and YSYEKL. CDR3 size: 16 residues. The CDR3, as DNA: TGCGCCAGCAGCCAAGATTGGGCGGATATGAACACTGAAGCTTTCTTT. Residues: CASSQDWADMNTEAFF.

The table lists this clonotype with a count of one. The chain combines TRBV29-1 with TRBJ1-4; D is perhaps TRBD1 (5 bases). V lost 7 bases, J lost 8 bases, and 17 bases lay in between. Looked up from germline, CDR1 is SQVTM and CDR2 is ANQGSEA. This CDR3 is 13 amino acids long. DNA of the CDR3: TGCAGCGGGGGGACCAGTCCCCGGGAAAAACTGTTTTTT. Protein sequence: CSGGTSPREKLFF.

Worth noting for this clonotype: A single base separates this from a much larger clone, so it may be a read error. The V gene is TRBV4-2, the J gene TRBJ1-2; D might be TRBD1 (5 bases). The CDR3 runs to 13 residues. In germline, CDR1 is LGHNA, CDR2 YNFKEQ. Trimming removed 2 bases at V and 12 bases at J, with 16 bases between. The chain's CDR3 is CASSQQGAWGHTF. The CDR3 DNA is TGTGCCAGCAGCCAACAGGGCGCTTGGGGCCACACCTTC.

The chain combines TRBV20-1 with TRBJ2-2; the match to TRBD2 covers 10 bases. Per germline, CDR1 DFQATT and CDR2 SNEGSKA (reference sequence). This CDR3 has 15 residues. Trimming cost V 4 bases and J 1 base; bases outside gene matches: 3. CDR3: CSATSSGGNTGELFF. The CDR3 DNA is TGCAGTGCTACATCTAGCGGGGGGAACACCGGGGAGCTGTTTTTT.

V gene TRBV2 combines with J gene TRBJ2-5; 9 nucleotides line up with TRBD1. The germline V gene has CDR1 SNHLY and CDR2 FYNNEI. The CDR3 totals 13 residues. Trimming at V came to 3 bases and at J to 5 bases, leaving 1 base not matched to a gene. The CDR3 here is CASSDGTGETQYF. The CDR3 nucleotides read TGTGCCAGCAGTGACGGGACAGGGGAGACCCAGTACTTC.

Remarks on this clonotype: One end of the junction fails to match germline, which may point to a read error. V is TRBV7-9 and J is TRBJ1-6, with 7 bases matching TRBD1. Per the germline V gene, CDR1 is SEHNR and CDR2 is FQNEAQ (reference sequence). CDR3 length: 15 amino acids. The DNA for the CDR3 is TGCGCCAGCAGCTTGGATTTACAGGGACAGTCACCCCTCCACTTT. It translates to CASSLDLQGQSPLHF. Drawing the rest from reference TRBV7-9 and TRBJ1-6, the complete variable domain is DTGVSQNPRHKITKRGQNVTFRCDPISEHNRLYWYRQTLGQGPEFLTYFQNEAQLEKSRLLSDRFSAERPKGSFSTLEIQRTEQGDSAMYLCASSLDLQGQSPLHFGNGTRLTVT.

This clonotype was recorded only once. One end of the junction does not line up with germline, which may come from a read error. This chain connects TRBV5-6 to TRBJ2-7; D may match TRBD1 or TRBD2 (6 bases each). There are 17 residues in the CDR3. Germline V CDR1 and CDR2: SGHDT, YYEEEE. This chain's CDR3 is CASSLFAFGGRPYGQYF. The CDR3 region has the DNA TGTGCCAGCAGCTTGTTTGCTTTTGGGGGGCGCCCTTACGGGCAGTACTTC.

Judged by abundance, this clonotype is medium-sized. The chain uses TRBV7-3 and TRBJ1-2, with D hard to call. This CDR3 has 15 residues. Trimming stripped 1 base from V and 6 bases from J, with 15 bases between. Per germline, CDR1 SGHTA and CDR2 FQGTGA. The CDR3 region has the DNA TGTGCCAGCAGCTTAAGTGGACCACCAAGGGATGGCTACACCTTC. It translates to CASSLSGPPRDGYTF.

In its sample, this clonotype was seen many times. For the CDR3, the DNA is TGCAGTGCTAGAGAGGTGGGGGGCTCAGAGACCCAGTACTTC. Translated, it gives CSAREVGGSETQYF. The genes are TRBV20-1 and TRBJ2-5, with D perhaps being TRBD1 or TRBD2 (6 bases each). V lost 0 bases and J 4 bases, leaving 12 bases between the germline ends. The CDR3 is made up of 14 amino acids. Germline V lookup: CDR1 DFQATT, CDR2 SNEGSKA (reference sequence).

The J gene is TRBJ2-2, the V gene TRBV5-8; D is unresolved. The CDR3 spans 13 residues. V lost 5 bases and J 3 bases, leaving 8 bases between the germline ends. Looked up from germline, CDR1 is SGHTS and CDR2 is YDEGEE. This chain's CDR3 is CASSSDYTGELFF. DNA of the CDR3: TGTGCCAGCAGTTCCGACTACACCGGGGAGCTGTTTTTT.

This clonotype has ten or more counts. The rearrangement joins TRBV7-9 to TRBJ2-2, with 9 bases aligning to TRBD2. The V gene end was trimmed by 6 bases and the J gene end by 6 bases; junction bases not matched to a gene: 8. From germline, CDR1 is SEHNR and CDR2 FQNEAQ (reference sequence). The CDR3 length is 15 residues. In DNA form, the CDR3 reads TGTGCCAGCAGTAGCGGGGGCGTCGTGGCCGGGGAGCTGTTTTTT. This encodes CASSSGGVVAGELFF.

This clonotype was observed a few times. The genes are TRBV6-2 or TRBV6-3 and TRBJ1-1; maybe TRBD1 (6 bases). Trimming removed 5 bases from V and 1 base from J, with 14 bases in between. Per the germline V gene, CDR1 is MNHEY and CDR2 is SVGEGT. The CDR3 totals 15 residues. For the CDR3, the DNA is TGTGCCAGCAGTCCACACCACAGGGAGAACACTGAAGCTTTCTTT. Translation: CASSPHHRENTEAFF.

V gene TRBV10-3 combines with J gene TRBJ1-5, with D perhaps TRBD1 (6 bases). V lost 6 bases and J 0 bases, leaving 9 bases between the germline ends. From germline, CDR1 is ENHRY and CDR2 SYGVKD. The CDR3 is 14 amino acids. The CDR3 DNA reads TGTGCCATCAGGGGGGGGGCTAGCAATCAGCCCCAGCATTTT. It codes for CAIRGGASNQPQHF.